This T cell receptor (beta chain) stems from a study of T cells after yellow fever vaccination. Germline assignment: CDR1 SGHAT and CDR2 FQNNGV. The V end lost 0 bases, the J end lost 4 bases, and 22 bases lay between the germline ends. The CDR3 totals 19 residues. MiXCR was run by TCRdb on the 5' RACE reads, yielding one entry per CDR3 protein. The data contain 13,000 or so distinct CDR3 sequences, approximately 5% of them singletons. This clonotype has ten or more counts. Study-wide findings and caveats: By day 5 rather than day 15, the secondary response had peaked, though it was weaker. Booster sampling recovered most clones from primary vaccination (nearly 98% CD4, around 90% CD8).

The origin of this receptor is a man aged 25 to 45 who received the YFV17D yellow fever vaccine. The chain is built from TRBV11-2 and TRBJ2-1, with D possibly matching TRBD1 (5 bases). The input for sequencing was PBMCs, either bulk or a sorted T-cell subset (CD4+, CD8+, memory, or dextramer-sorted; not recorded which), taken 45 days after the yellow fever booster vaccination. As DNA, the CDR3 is TGTGCCAGCAGCTTAGAGTGGGTGGTAGGAGTGGGGCCTTACAATGAGCAGTTCTTC. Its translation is CASSLEWVVGVGPYNEQFF.